This is a list of T cell receptor beta chains from one sample in a study of Graves' ophthalmopathy and Graves' hyperthyroidism. TCRdb reanalysed the multiplex PCR reads using MiXCR and keeps one entry per CDR3 protein. In the table there are about 500,000 distinct CDR3 sequences, approximately 15% of which are singletons. Sequencing was performed on blood. The receptors shown here come from a woman in her 30s with Graves' ophthalmopathy. Each CDR3 is given with its conserved first and last residue.

J	V	CDR3
TRBJ1-6	TRBV27	CASRIQGESSPLHF
TRBJ2-7	TRBV29-1	CSVGMTSGMGEQYF
TRBJ2-2	TRBV7-3	CASSLNLGTGELFF
TRBJ1-6	TRBV5-1	CASSSDGYNSPLHF
TRBJ1-5	TRBV5-1	CASSLVGQGQPQHF
TRBJ1-3	TRBV11-2	CASSLDRAGSGNTIYF
TRBJ2-5	TRBV30	CAWSRDRGRRETQYF
TRBJ1-1	TRBV11-2	CASSWGQLDTEAFF
TRBJ1-2	TRBV20-1	CSARVGSANYGYTF
TRBJ1-2	TRBV6-1	CASSELARQAYGYTF
TRBJ2-5	TRBV20-1	CSASTSSSGRHVTQYF
TRBJ2-4	TRBV7-2	CASSAKNIQYF
TRBJ1-5	TRBV12-3/TRBV12-4	CASSYRDSNQPQHF
TRBJ1-2	TRBV29-1	CSVPHRPRDYGYTF
TRBJ2-4	TRBV4-1	CASSHRNIQYF
TRBJ1-1	TRBV11-2	CASSPDGGSAEAFF
TRBJ2-6	TRBV11-1	CASSLVAQAVSGANVLTF
TRBJ2-7	TRBV28	CASSSPRTSGSILSAYEQYF
TRBJ2-7	TRBV28	CASKSGVYEQYF
TRBJ2-3	TRBV11-2	CASSRIAGVMGDTQYF
TRBJ2-2	TRBV10-1	CASSEKETGELFF
TRBJ1-6	TRBV27	CANRDMPYNSPLHF
TRBJ1-1	TRBV9	CASSGYEGQNTEAFF
TRBJ1-6	TRBV28	CASTFRGGRSPLHF
TRBJ2-3	TRBV6-1	CASIGLAGSTDTQYF
TRBJ2-5	TRBV7-2	CASSSSSLATQYF
TRBJ1-1	TRBV28	CASSSTLDKAFF
TRBJ1-1	TRBV14	CASSHRALNTEAFF
TRBJ1-2	TRBV19	CASSIATDYGYTF
TRBJ1-1	TRBV3-1	CASSPVGQGLNTEAFF
TRBJ1-5	TRBV20-1	CSAPLGGINQPQHF
TRBJ1-6	TRBV6-1	CASSQQGKNSPLHF
TRBJ1-1	TRBV10-3	CAIRGMNTEAFF
TRBJ2-7	TRBV28	CASSSAGTGIPYEQYF
TRBJ1-1	TRBV15	CATSRDPEVYPEAFF
TRBJ1-5	TRBV7-9	CASSLGVRNQPQHF
TRBJ1-1	TRBV7-2	CASSLDYMNTEAFF